This TCR beta chain was retrieved from a study of blood T cells in healthy people across ages. With a J-beta primer mix and a sample-barcoded 5' primer, a second PCR ran about 6 to 11 cycles. TCRdb used MiXCR to reprocess the 5' RACE reads, holding one entry per CDR3 protein. This repertoire shows hundreds of thousands of distinct CDR3 sequences, about 42% found once; its top ten account for about a fifth. V lost 5 bases and J lost 5; bases outside the gene matches: 17. Germline-derived CDR1 and CDR2 are MNHEY and SMNVEV (reference sequence). The CDR3 is 17 amino acids. The sample comprised blood. This receptor was obtained from a man between 60 and 75 years old in good health. This sequence joins TRBV27 and TRBJ1-2, with 7 nucleotides matching TRBD1. CDR3: CASSRHVDRVRGYGYTF. CDR3 bases: TGTGCCAGCAGTCGCCATGTCGACAGGGTTCGGGGATATGGCTACACCTTC.